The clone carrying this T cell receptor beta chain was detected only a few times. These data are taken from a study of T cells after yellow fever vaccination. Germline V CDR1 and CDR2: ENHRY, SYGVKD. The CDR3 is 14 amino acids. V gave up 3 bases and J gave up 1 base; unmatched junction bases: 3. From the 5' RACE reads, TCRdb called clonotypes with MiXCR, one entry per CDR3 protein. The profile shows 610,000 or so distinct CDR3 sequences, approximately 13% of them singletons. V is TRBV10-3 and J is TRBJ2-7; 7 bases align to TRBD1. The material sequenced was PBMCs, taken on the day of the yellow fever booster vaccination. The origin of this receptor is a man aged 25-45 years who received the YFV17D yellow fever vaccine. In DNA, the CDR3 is TGTGCCATCAGTGACGAGACAGGGTCCTACGAGCAGTACTTC. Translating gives CAISDETGSYEQYF.